Listed below are T cell receptor beta chains from one sample, sequenced in a study of response to subunit inactivated influenza vaccine. TCRdb processed the RT-PCR reads anew with MiXCR; each CDR3 protein has one entry. This table holds about 830,000 distinct CDR3 sequences, around a sixth found once. The sample consisted of PBMCs from blood, taken less than 6 days after vaccination. The receptors originated from a man aged 50-60 years who received an inactivated influenza vaccine. CDR3s include the opening cysteine and the closing phenylalanine or tryptophan. D genes are given only for firm matches. Some rows mark clone size as missing; the rest say once, few, many or name a class of expanded clone.

clone_size	d_call	v_call	j_call	cdr3_nt	cdr3_aa
.	.	TRBV20-1	TRBJ1-1	TGCAGTGCCCCGACCGGGGGCCGGAGAGCTGAAGCTTTCTTT	CSAPTGGRRAEAFF
few	.	TRBV20-1	TRBJ2-3	TGCAGTGCCCAAGGACTAGATACGCAGTATTTT	CSAQGLDTQYF
few	.	TRBV12-3/TRBV12-4	TRBJ2-1	TGTGCCAGCAGTTCAGGGGCGCGGGTCAATGAGCAGTTCTTC	CASSSGARVNEQFF
.	TRBD2	TRBV7-8	TRBJ2-2	TGTGCCAGCAGATTTGGACTAGCGGGGGGAACCGGGGAGCTGTTTTTT	CASRFGLAGGTGELFF
.	TRBD2	TRBV29-1	TRBJ2-7	TGCAGCGTTGAATGGGCGCGGGGGGGCGATTCCTACGAGCAGTACTTC	CSVEWARGGDSYEQYF
.	.	TRBV20-1	TRBJ1-1	TGCAGTGCTAGAGATCGGCCGGTAACTTTCTCTGAAGCTTTCTTT	CSARDRPVTFSEAFF
.	.	TRBV7-2	TRBJ2-1	TGTGCCAGCAGCCTACCCCGCCCCCGGGTGGACAATGAGCAGTTCTTC	CASSLPRPRVDNEQFF
many	.	TRBV13	TRBJ1-1	TGTGCCAGCAGCTTACGACGGGGCGATAACACTGAAGCTTTCTTT	CASSLRRGDNTEAFF
.	TRBD2	TRBV3-1	TRBJ2-5	TGTGCCAGCAGGAGAGAACTAGCGGGGACATGGGAGACCCAGTACTTC	CASRRELAGTWETQYF
.	.	TRBV7-6	TRBJ2-1	TGTGCCAGCAGCTTAATACTAGTCGGAGTCGATGAGCAGTTCTTC	CASSLILVGVDEQFF
few	TRBD1	TRBV5-5	TRBJ2-7	TGTGCCAGCAGCCGAAGGGGACAGGGGAGCCACGAGCAGTACTTC	CASSRRGQGSHEQYF
many	.	TRBV9	TRBJ1-2	TGTGCCAGCAGCGTCAACGAGGGGAATGGCTACACCTTC	CASSVNEGNGYTF
few	.	TRBV18	TRBJ1-1	TGTGCCAGCACCCCAGCTGGGAACACTGAAGCTTTCTTT	CASTPAGNTEAFF
many	TRBD1	TRBV4-3	TRBJ2-6	TGCGCCAGCAGCCCGTTCGGACAGGGCTCTGGGGCCAACGTCCTGACTTTC	CASSPFGQGSGANVLTF
many	TRBD1	TRBV12-3/TRBV12-4	TRBJ2-7	TGTGCCAGCAGTCGGGACAGTTCTGCCTACGAGCAGTACTTC	CASSRDSSAYEQYF
once	.	TRBV7-2	TRBJ1-6	TGTGCCAGCAGCTTACAGGGAGCGGCACCCCTCCACTTT	CASSLQGAAPLHF
.	TRBD1	TRBV29-1	TRBJ2-7	TGCAGCGTTCGGGACAGGCGGTCCTACGAGCAGTACTTC	CSVRDRRSYEQYF
few	.	TRBV24-1	TRBJ2-4	TGTGCCACCAGTGTGGAGGGAAACATTCAGTACTTC	CATSVEGNIQYF
once	.	TRBV13	TRBJ1-2	TGTGCCAGCAGCTCGGGCCTGGATAATTATGGCTACACCTTC	CASSSGLDNYGYTF
.	TRBD1	TRBV12-3/TRBV12-4	TRBJ2-6	TGTGCCAGCAGGTCGACAGGGGGCTCTGGGGCCAACGTCCTGACTTTC	CASRSTGGSGANVLTF
.	.	TRBV20-1	TRBJ1-5	TGCAGTGCTAGAGATTACAGGTCTGCCAATCAGCCCCAGCATTTT	CSARDYRSANQPQHF
.	TRBD1	TRBV4-2	TRBJ2-5	TGTGCCAGCAGCCAACAGGACAGGGGGGAGACCCAGTACTTC	CASSQQDRGETQYF
many	.	TRBV20-1	TRBJ2-3	TGCAGCATTAGCACAGATACGCAGTATTTT	CSISTDTQYF
many	.	TRBV9	TRBJ1-2	TGTGCCAGCAGCGTAGATGCTCAGAACTATGGCTACACCTTC	CASSVDAQNYGYTF
many	TRBD2	TRBV12-3/TRBV12-4	TRBJ2-3	TGTGCCAGCAGTCCAGCTAGCGGGGGGAACACAGATACGCAGTATTTT	CASSPASGGNTDTQYF
.	.	TRBV12-3/TRBV12-4	TRBJ1-6	TGTGCCAGCAGTCACCCCGACAGGTCACCCCTCCACTTT	CASSHPDRSPLHF
few	.	TRBV3-1	TRBJ1-2	TGTGCCAGCAGCCAGGCGCGGGGGGCGCAGAACTATGGCTACACCTTC	CASSQARGAQNYGYTF
many	.	TRBV29-1	TRBJ2-1	TGCAGCGTTGGAGGGTTTCTCAATGAGCAGTTCTTC	CSVGGFLNEQFF
.	.	TRBV30	TRBJ2-3	TGTGCCTGGAGTGATATCAGCCAGTTCACAGATACGCAGTATTTT	CAWSDISQFTDTQYF
.	TRBD1	TRBV15	TRBJ1-1	TGTGCCACCAGCAGAGATATCCCCGGGGACAGGTATGGGAACACTGAAGCTTTCTTT	CATSRDIPGDRYGNTEAFF
.	TRBD2	TRBV10-3	TRBJ2-5	TGTGCCATCAGAAGGACTAGCGGGAGGAGGGAGACCCAGTACTTC	CAIRRTSGRRETQYF
.	TRBD1	TRBV7-2	TRBJ2-1	TGTGCCAGCAGCACCGGGACAGGGGGCGTATTGAGGATCTTC	CASSTGTGGVLRIF
few	.	TRBV12-3/TRBV12-4	TRBJ1-2	TGTGCCAGCAGTCGAAGTCGAGTGGCCCATGGCTACACCTTC	CASSRSRVAHGYTF
few	.	TRBV27	TRBJ2-1	TGTGCCAGCAGTTTTAGGGGAACGGGAGTGAACAACAATGAGCAGTTCTTC	CASSFRGTGVNNNEQFF
few	.	TRBV10-3	TRBJ2-5	TGTGCCATCAGCGACGGGCCGAGCGGGGAGACCCAGTACTTC	CAISDGPSGETQYF
few	.	TRBV6-2/TRBV6-3	TRBJ2-3	TGTGCCAGCACTCGGGACGGTGGGGCTAGCACAGATACGCAGTATTTT	CASTRDGGASTDTQYF
.	.	TRBV7-9	TRBJ2-3	TGTGCCAGCAGCCTCCAAGGGGGGTACACAGATACGCAGTATTTT	CASSLQGGYTDTQYF
few	.	TRBV4-3	TRBJ2-3	TGCGCCAGCAGCGAAGAACCGAGTCGTCGCCTCTTCACAGATACGCAGTATTTT	CASSEEPSRRLFTDTQYF
.	.	TRBV28	TRBJ1-1	TGTGCCAGCAGTTTCTTCCGGTACACTGAAGCTTTCTTT	CASSFFRYTEAFF
many	TRBD2	TRBV7-2	TRBJ2-7	TGTGCCAGCAGCTTAGAGGGTTTAGCGGGAGCGGTAGAGCAGTACTTC	CASSLEGLAGAVEQYF
few	TRBD2	TRBV20-1	TRBJ2-1	TGCAGTGCTAGAGTTGCTAGCGGATACAATGAGCAGTTCTTC	CSARVASGYNEQFF